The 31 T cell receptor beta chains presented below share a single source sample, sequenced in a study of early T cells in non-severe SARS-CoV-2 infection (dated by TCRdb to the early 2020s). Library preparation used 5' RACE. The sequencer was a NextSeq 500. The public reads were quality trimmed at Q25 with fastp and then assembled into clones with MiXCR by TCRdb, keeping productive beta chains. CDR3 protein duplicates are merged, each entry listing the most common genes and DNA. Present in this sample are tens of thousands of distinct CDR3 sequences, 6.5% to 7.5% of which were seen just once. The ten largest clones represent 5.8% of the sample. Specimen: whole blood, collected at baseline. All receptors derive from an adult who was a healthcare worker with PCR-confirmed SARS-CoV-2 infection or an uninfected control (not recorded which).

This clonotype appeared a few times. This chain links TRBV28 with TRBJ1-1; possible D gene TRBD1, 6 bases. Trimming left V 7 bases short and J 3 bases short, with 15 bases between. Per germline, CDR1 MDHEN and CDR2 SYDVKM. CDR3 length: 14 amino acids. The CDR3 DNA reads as TGTGCCAGCATTCTTTTAGGGGGGGACACTGAAGCTTTCTTT. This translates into CASILLGGDTEAFF.

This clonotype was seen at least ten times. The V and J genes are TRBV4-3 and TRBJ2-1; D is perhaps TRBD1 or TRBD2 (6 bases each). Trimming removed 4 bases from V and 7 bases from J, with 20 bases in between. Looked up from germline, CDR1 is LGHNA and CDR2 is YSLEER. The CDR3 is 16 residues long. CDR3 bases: TGCGCCAGCAGCCCGTGGGATTCGGGGGCGCGGAATGAGCAGTTCTTC. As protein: CASSPWDSGARNEQFF.

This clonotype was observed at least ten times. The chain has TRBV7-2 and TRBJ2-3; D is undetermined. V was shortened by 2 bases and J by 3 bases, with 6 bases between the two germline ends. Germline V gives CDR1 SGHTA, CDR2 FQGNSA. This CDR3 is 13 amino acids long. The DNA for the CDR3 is TGTGCCAGCAGCTTATGGGGTACAGATACGCAGTATTTT. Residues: CASSLWGTDTQYF.

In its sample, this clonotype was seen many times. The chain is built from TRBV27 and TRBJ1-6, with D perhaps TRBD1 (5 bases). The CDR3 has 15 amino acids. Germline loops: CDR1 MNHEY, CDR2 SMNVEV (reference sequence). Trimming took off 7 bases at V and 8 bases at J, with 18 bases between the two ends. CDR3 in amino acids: CASNSGQGYDSPLHF. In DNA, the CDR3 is TGTGCCAGCAACTCAGGGCAGGGCTACGATTCACCCCTCCACTTT.

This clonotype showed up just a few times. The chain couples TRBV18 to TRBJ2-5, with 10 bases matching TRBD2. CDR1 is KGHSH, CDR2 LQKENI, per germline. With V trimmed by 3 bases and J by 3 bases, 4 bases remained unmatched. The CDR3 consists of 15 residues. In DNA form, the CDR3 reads TGTGCCAGCTCACCGGGGCTAGCGGGGGAAGAGACCCAGTACTTC. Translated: CASSPGLAGEETQYF.

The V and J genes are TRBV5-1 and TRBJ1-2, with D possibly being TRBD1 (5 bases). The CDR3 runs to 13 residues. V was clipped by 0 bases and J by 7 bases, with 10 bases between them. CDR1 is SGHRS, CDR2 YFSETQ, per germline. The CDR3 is CASSLDRGRGYTF. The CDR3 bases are TGCGCCAGCAGCTTGGATAGGGGACGTGGCTACACCTTC.

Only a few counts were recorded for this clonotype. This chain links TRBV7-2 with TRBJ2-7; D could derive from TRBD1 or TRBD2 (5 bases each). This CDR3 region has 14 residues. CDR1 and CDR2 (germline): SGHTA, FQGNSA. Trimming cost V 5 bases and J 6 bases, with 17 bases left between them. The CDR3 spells CASSQLPGRSEQYF. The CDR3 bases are TGTGCCAGCAGCCAATTACCGGGACGCAGCGAGCAGTACTTC.

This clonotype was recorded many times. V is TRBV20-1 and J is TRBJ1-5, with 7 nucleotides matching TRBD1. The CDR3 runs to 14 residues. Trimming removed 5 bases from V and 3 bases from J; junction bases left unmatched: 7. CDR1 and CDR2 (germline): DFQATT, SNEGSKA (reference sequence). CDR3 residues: CSAAGTAPNQPQHF. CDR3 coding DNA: TGCAGTGCTGCCGGGACAGCGCCCAATCAGCCCCAGCATTTT.

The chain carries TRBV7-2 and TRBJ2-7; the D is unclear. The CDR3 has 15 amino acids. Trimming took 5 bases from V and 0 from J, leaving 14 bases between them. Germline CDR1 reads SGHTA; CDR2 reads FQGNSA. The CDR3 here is CASSRLLLSSYEQYF. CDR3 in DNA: TGTGCCAGCAGCCGACTGCTCCTTTCCTCCTACGAGCAGTACTTC.

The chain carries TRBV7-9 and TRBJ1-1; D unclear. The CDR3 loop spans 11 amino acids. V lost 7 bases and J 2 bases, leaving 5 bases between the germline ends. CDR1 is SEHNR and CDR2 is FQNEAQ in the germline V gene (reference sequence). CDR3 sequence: CASNDNTEAFF. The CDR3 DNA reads TGTGCCAGCAACGATAACACTGAAGCTTTCTTT.

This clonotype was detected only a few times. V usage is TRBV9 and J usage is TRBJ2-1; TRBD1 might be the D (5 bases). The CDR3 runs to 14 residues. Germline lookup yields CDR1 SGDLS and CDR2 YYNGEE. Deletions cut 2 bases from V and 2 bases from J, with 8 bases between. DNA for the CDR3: TGTGCCAGCAGCGTTCAGGGAACCTACAATGAGCAGTTCTTC. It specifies CASSVQGTYNEQFF.

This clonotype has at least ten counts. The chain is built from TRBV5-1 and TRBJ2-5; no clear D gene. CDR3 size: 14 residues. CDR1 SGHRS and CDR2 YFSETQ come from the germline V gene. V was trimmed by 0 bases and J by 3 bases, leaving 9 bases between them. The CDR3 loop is CASSLVVGKETQYF. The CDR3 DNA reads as TGCGCCAGCAGCTTGGTAGTAGGGAAAGAGACCCAGTACTTC.

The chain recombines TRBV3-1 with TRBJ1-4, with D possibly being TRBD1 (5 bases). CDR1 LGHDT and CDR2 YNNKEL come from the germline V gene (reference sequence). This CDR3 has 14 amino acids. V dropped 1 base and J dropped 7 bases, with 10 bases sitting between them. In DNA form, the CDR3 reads TGTGCCAGCAGCCAAGTAAGGGGTTCTGAAAAACTGTTTTTT. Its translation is CASSQVRGSEKLFF.

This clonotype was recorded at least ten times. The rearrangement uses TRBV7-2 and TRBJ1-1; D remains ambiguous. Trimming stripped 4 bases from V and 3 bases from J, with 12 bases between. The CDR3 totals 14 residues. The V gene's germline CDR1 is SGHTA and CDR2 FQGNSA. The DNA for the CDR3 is TGTGCCAGCAGCTGGCCAGAATTTTACACTGAAGCTTTCTTT. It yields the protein CASSWPEFYTEAFF.

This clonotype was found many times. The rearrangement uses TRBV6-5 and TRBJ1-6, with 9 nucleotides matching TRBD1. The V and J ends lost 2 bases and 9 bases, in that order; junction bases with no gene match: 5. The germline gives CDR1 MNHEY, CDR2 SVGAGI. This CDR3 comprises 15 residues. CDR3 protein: CASSYGTGNASPLHF. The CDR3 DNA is TGTGCCAGCAGTTACGGGACAGGGAATGCTTCACCCCTCCACTTT.

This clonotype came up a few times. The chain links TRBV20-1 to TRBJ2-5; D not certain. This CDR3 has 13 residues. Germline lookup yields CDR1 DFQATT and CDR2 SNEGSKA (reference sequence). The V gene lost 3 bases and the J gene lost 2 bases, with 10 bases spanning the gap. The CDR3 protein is CSASTEIQETQYF. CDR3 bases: TGCAGTGCTAGTACAGAGATACAAGAGACCCAGTACTTC.

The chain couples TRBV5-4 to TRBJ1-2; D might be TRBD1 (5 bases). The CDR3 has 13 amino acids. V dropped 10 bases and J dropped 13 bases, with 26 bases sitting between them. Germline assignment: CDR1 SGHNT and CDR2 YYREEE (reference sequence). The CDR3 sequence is CAGGTRDSLFPTF. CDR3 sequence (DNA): TGTGCCGGGGGAACGCGGGACTCCTTATTTCCCACCTTC.

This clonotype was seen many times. The CDR3 sequence: CASTRGGNYEQYF. The CDR3 region has the DNA TGTGCCAGCACCAGGGGAGGGAACTACGAGCAGTACTTC. The chain employs TRBV19 and TRBJ2-7; D possibly corresponds to TRBD2 (7 bases). CDR1 and CDR2 (germline): LNHDA, SQIVND (reference sequence). The CDR3 covers 13 residues. Deletions cut 9 bases from V and 3 bases from J, with 15 bases between.

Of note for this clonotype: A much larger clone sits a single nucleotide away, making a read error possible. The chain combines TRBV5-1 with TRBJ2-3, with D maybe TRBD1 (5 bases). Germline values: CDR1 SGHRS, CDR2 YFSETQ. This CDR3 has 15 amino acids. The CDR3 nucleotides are TGCACCAGCAGCCTCCAGGGCGGCGGCACAGATACGCAGTATTTT. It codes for CTSSLQGGGTDTQYF.

The CDR3 DNA is TGTGCCAGCAGTTTATCACCCGTCTGGGAGGGCGGGATCGAGCAGTACTTC. Its protein product is CASSLSPVWEGGIEQYF. The genes are TRBV27 and TRBJ2-7; 7 bases map to TRBD2. The CDR3 runs 17 residues. V lost 0 bases and J lost 6; bases outside the gene matches: 14. Germline V gives CDR1 MNHEY, CDR2 SMNVEV (reference sequence).

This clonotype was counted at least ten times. In DNA form, the CDR3 reads TGTGCCAGCAGGACCACAGGGGGCGTATCAGACGCTTTCTTT. Amino acid sequence: CASRTTGGVSDAFF. The chain uses TRBV12-3 or TRBV12-4 and TRBJ1-1; TRBD1 matches 9 bases. The V segment lost 6 bases and the J segment 11 bases; nucleotides outside the gene matches: 13. The CDR3 has 14 amino acids.

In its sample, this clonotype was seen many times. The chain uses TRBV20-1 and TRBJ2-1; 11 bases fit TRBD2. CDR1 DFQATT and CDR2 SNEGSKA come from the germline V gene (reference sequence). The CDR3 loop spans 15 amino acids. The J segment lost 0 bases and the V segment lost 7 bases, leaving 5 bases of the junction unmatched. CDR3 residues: CSEALAGDSYNEQFF. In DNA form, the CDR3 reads TGCAGTGAGGCACTAGCGGGGGACTCCTACAATGAGCAGTTCTTC.

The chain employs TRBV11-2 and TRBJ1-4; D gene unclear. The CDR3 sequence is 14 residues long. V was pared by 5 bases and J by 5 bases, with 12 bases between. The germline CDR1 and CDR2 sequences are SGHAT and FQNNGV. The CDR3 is CASSRRTMNEKLFF. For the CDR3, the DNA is TGTGCCAGCAGCCGACGGACCATGAATGAAAAACTGTTTTTT.

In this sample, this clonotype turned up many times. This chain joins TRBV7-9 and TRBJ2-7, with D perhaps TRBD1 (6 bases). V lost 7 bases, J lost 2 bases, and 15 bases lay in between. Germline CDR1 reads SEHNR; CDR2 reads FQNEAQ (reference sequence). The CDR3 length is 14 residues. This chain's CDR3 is CASTQPGDPYEQYF. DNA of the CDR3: TGTGCCAGCACCCAGCCAGGGGACCCCTACGAGCAGTACTTC. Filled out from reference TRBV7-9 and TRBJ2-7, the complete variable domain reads DTGVSQNPRHKITKRGQNVTFRCDPISEHNRLYWYRQTLGQGPEFLTYFQNEAQLEKSRLLSDRFSAERPKGSFSTLEIQRTEQGDSAMYLCASTQPGDPYEQYFGPGTRLTVT.

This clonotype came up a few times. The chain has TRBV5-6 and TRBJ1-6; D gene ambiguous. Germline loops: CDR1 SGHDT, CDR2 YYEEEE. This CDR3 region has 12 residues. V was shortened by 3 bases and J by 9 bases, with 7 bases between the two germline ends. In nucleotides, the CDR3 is TGTGCCAGCAGCTCTACTCTTTCACCCCTCCACTTT. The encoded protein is CASSSTLSPLHF.

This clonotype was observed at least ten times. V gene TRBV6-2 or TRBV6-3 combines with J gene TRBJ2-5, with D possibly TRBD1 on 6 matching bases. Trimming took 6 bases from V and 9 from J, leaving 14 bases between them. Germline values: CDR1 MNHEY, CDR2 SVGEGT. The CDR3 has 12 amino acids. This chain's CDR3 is CASSATGLAQYF. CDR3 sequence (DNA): TGTGCCAGCAGCGCGACAGGATTGGCCCAGTACTTC.

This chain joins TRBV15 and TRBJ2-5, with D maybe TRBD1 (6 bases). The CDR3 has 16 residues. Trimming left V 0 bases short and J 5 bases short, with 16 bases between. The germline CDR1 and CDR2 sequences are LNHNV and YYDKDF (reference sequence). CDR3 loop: CATSRDWGQGYETQYF. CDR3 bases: TGTGCCACCAGCAGAGATTGGGGGCAGGGTTACGAGACCCAGTACTTC.

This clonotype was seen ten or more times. The DNA of the CDR3 is TGTGCCACAGTACCACAGGGGATTAGATCGGCGATGGATGGCTACACCTTC. Translating gives CATVPQGIRSAMDGYTF. The chain uses TRBV5-8 and TRBJ1-2; 7 nucleotides line up with TRBD1. Germline V gene sequence: CDR1 SGHTS, CDR2 YDEGEE. V lost 9 bases to trimming and J lost 6 bases; unmatched junction nucleotides: 23. CDR3 length equals 17 residues.

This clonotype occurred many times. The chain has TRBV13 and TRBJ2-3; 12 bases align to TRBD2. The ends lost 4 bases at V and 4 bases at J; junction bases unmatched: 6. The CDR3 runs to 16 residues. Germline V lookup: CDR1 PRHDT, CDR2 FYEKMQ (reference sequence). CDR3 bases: TGTGCCAGCAGCTCCTCACTAGCGGGGGGATCAGATACGCAGTATTTT. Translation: CASSSSLAGGSDTQYF. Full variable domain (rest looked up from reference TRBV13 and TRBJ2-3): AAGVIQSPRHLIKEKRETATLKCYPIPRHDTVYWYQQGPGQDPQFLISFYEKMQSDKGSIPDRFSAQQFSDYHSELNMSSLELGDSALYFCASSSSLAGGSDTQYFGPGTRLTVL.

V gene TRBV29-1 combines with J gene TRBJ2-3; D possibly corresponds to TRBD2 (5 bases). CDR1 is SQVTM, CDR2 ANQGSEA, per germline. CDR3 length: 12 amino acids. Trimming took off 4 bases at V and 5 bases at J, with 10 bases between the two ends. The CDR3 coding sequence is TGCAGCGTTGGGGGAGCAAGAGATACGCAGTATTTT. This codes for CSVGGARDTQYF.

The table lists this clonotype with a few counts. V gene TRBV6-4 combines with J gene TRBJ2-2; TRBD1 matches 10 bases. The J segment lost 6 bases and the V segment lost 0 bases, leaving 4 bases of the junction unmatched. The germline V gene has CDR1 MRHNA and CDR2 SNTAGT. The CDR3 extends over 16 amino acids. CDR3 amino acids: CASSDSTGGASGELFF. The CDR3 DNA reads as TGTGCCAGCAGTGACTCGACAGGGGGCGCTTCCGGGGAGCTGTTTTTT.